This TCR beta chain derives from a study of blood T cell repertoires in COVID-19. This clone was counted many times. CDR1 MDHEN and CDR2 SYDVKM come from the germline V gene. This CDR3 spans 14 amino acids. V trimming: 7 bases; J trimming: 5 bases; junction bases outside the gene matches: 5. Source study methods: Scientists estimated how many nucleated cells there were by amplifying reference gene primers. The table came from immunoSEQ multiplex PCR; TCRdb's copy has only in-frame clones and leaves some out. V and J calls and clone size follow that table, whereas D and trimming were derived from the DNA. The table includes 100,000 or so clones, roughly 80% detected once.

The chain carries TRBV28 and TRBJ1-5, with 10 nucleotides matching TRBD1. The TCR comes from a woman in her 70s with active or convalescent COVID-19. Sequencing was carried out using peripheral blood. In nucleotides, the CDR3 is TGTGCCAGCAATGACAGGGGGCTGGATCAGCCCCAGCATTTT. Protein sequence: CASNDRGLDQPQHF.